This is a list of T cell receptor beta chains from one sample in a study of technical replicates of blood from a handful of donors. Some clones are missing from TCRdb's copy, which holds only in-frame ones; the method was immunoSEQ multiplex PCR. The data contain about 74,000 clones, over 75% of them seen just once; the ten biggest clones take up approximately 4%. The specimen was PBMCs. The origin of the receptors is a human donor in good health. Some clones in this sample may be carry-over from other donors' samples. Both conserved end residues are trimmed from each CDR3. Fields, in order: D gene, V gene, J gene, CDR3 protein. A D gene is named only where the DNA matches it firmly.

D: TRBD1
V: TRBV15
J: TRBJ1-2
CDR3: ATSRAGTGGVRVYGYT

D: TRBD1
V: TRBV15
J: TRBJ1-1
CDR3: ATSRVGQGEAF

D: TRBD1
V: TRBV9
J: TRBJ2-2
CDR3: ASSVGGTGTAGELF

D: .
V: TRBV11-1
J: TRBJ1-4
CDR3: ASSREDRGKLF

D: .
V: TRBV20-1
J: TRBJ2-5
CDR3: SAREETQY

D: .
V: TRBV5-1
J: TRBJ2-4
CDR3: ASSPVEGAKNIQY

D: .
V: TRBV2
J: TRBJ2-7
CDR3: ASSDIGYEQY

D: .
V: TRBV12-5
J: TRBJ2-1
CDR3: ASALSNEQF

D: TRBD2
V: TRBV6-6
J: TRBJ2-1
CDR3: ASSTTSGDNEQF

D: .
V: TRBV7-3
J: TRBJ1-1
CDR3: ASRAGANTEAF

D: .
V: TRBV4-3
J: TRBJ2-1
CDR3: ASSQTAGPYNEQF

D: TRBD1
V: TRBV11-2
J: TRBJ2-5
CDR3: ASSDRTAGQVGAQY

D: TRBD2
V: TRBV6-7
J: TRBJ2-2
CDR3: ASRIGLAGNTGELF

D: .
V: TRBV6-5
J: TRBJ2-3
CDR3: ASSYSFSSDTQY

D: .
V: TRBV6-6
J: TRBJ2-7
CDR3: ASSYNRGGYEQY

D: .
V: TRBV6-5
J: TRBJ1-1
CDR3: ASSYFQEGWWLF

D: .
V: TRBV30
J: TRBJ1-5
CDR3: AWTQGNQPQH

D: .
V: TRBV19
J: TRBJ1-1
CDR3: ASSRSRVEAF

D: TRBD1
V: TRBV9
J: TRBJ1-2
CDR3: ASSGGQGVYFGYT

D: .
V: TRBV19
J: TRBJ2-7
CDR3: ASKGGDKGEDYEQY